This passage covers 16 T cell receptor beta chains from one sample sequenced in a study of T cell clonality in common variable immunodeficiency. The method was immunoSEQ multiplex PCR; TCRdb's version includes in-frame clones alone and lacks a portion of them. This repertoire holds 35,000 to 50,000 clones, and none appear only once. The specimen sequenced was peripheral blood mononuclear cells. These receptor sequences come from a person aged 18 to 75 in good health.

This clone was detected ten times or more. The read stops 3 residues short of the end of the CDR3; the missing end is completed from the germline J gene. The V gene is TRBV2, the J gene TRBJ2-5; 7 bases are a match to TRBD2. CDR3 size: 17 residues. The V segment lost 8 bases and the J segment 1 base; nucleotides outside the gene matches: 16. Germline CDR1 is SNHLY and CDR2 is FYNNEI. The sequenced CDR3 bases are TGTGCCAGCGGTGGGGGGGTTCGACCGGGATCCCAAGAGACC. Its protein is CASGGGVRPGSQET. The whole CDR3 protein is CASGGGVRPGSQETQYF.

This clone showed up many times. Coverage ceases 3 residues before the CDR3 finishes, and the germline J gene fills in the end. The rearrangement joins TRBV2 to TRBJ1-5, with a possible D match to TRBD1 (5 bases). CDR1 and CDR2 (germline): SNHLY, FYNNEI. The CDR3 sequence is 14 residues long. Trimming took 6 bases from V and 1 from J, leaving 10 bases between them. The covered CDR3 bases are TGTGCCAGCAGGGGCGGGGGGAGCAATCAGCCC. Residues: CASRGGGSNQP. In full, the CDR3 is CASRGGGSNQPQHF.

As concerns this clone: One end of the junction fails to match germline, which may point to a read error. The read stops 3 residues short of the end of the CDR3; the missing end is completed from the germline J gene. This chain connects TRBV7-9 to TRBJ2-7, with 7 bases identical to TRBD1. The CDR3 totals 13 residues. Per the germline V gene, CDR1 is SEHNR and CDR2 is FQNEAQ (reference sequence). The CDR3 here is CSSSLDRAYEQYF. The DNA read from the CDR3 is TGTTCCAGCAGCTTAGACAGGGCCTACGAG.

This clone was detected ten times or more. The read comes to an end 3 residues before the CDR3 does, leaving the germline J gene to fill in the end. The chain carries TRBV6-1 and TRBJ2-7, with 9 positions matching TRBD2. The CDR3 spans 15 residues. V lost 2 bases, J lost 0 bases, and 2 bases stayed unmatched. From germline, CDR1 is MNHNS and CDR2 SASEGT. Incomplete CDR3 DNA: TGTGCCAGCAGTGAAAATAGCGGGAGCTCCTACGAG. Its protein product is CASSENSGSSYE. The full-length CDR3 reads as CASSENSGSSYEQYF.

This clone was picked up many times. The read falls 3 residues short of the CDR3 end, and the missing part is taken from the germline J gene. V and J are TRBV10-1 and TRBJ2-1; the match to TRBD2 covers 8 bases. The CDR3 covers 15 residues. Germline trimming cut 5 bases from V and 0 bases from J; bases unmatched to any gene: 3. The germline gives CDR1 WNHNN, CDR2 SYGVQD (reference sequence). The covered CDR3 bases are TGCGCCAGCAGTCACAGCGGGAGCTCCTACAATGAG. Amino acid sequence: CASSHSGSSYNE. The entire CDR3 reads CASSHSGSSYNEQFF.

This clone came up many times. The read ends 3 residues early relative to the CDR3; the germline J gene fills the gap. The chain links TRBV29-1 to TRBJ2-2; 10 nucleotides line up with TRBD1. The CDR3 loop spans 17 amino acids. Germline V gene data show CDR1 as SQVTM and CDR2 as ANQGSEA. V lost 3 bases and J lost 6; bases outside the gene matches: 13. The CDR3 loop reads CSVELTGGPRGAGELFF. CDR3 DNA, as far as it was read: TGCAGCGTTGAGCTGACAGGGGGCCCTCGGGGGGCCGGGGAG.

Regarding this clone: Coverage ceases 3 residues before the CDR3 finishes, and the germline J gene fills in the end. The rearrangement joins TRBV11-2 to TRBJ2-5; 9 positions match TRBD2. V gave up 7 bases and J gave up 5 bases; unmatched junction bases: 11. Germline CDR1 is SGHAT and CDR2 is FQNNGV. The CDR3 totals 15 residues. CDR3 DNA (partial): TGTGCCAGCAATAGGGCGGGGGGGGAGAGGGAGACC. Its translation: CASNRAGGERET. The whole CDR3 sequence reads CASNRAGGERETQYF.

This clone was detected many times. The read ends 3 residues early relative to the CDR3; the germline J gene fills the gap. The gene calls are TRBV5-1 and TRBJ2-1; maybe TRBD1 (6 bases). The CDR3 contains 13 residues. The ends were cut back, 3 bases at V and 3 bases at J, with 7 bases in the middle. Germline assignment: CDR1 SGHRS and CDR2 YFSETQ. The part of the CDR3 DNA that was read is TGCGCCAGCAGCTCACAGGGCTACAATGAG. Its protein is CASSSQGYNE. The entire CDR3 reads CASSSQGYNEQFF.

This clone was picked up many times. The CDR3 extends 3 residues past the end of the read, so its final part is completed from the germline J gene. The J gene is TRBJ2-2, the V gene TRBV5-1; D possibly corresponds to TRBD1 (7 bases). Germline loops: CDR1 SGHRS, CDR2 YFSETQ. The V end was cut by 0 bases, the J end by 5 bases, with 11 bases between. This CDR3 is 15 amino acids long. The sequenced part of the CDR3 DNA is TGCGCCAGCAGCTTGGTGTCAGGGGGGACCGGGGAG. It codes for CASSLVSGGTGE. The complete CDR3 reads CASSLVSGGTGELFF.

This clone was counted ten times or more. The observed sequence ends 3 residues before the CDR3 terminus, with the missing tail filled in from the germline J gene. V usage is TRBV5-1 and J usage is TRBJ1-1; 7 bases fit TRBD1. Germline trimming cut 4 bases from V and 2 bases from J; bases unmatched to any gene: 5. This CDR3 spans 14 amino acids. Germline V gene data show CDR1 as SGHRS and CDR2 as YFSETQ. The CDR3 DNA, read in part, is TGCGCCAGCAGCATACAGGGGCAAAACACTGAA. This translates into CASSIQGQNTE. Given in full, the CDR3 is CASSIQGQNTEAFF.

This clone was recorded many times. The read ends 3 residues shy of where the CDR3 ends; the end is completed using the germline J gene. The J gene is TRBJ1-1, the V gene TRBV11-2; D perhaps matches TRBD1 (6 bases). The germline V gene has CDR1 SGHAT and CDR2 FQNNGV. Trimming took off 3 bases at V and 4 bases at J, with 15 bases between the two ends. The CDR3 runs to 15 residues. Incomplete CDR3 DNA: TGTGCCAGCAGCTTCCCACAGGGATCTGCCACTGAA. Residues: CASSFPQGSATE. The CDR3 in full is CASSFPQGSATEAFF. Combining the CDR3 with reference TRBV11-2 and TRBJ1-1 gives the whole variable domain EAGVAQSPRYKIIEKRQSVAFWCNPISGHATLYWYQQILGQGPKLLIQFQNNGVVDDSQLPKDRFSAERLKGVDSTLKIQPAKLEDSAVYLCASSFPQGSATEAFFGQGTRLTVV.

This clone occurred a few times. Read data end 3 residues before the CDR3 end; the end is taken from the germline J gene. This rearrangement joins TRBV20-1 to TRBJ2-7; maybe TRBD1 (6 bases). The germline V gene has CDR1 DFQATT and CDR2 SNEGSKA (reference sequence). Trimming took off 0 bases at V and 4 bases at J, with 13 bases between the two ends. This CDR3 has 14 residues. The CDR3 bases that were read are TGCAGTGCTAGAGAGGGGGCAGTCCTGTACGAG. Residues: CSAREGAVLYE. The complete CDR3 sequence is CSAREGAVLYEQYF.

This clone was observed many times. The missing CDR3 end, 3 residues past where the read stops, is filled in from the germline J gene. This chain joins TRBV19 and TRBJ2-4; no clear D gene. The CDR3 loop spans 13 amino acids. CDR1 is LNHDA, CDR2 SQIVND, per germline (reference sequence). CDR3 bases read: TGTGCCAGTAGTATAGTTAGTAGGGCAGTT. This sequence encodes CASSIVSRAV. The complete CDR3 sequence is CASSIVSRAVQYF.

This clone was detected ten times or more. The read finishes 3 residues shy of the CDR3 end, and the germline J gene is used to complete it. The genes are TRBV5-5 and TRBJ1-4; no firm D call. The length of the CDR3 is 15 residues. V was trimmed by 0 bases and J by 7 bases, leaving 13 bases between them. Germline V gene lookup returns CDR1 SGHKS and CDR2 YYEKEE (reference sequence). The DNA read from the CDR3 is TGTGCCAGCAGCTTGGCCTCAGAGTCTTTTGAAAAA. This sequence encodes CASSLASESFEK. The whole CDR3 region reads CASSLASESFEKLFF.

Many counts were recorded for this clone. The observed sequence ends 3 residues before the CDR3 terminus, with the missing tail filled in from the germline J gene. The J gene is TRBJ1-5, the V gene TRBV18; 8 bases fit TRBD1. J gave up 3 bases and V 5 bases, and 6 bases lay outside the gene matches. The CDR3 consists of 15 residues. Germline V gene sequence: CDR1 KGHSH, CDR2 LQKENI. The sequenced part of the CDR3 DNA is TGTGCCAGCTCATTCGACAGGGGTAACAATCAGCCC. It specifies CASSFDRGNNQP. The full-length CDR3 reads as CASSFDRGNNQPQHF.

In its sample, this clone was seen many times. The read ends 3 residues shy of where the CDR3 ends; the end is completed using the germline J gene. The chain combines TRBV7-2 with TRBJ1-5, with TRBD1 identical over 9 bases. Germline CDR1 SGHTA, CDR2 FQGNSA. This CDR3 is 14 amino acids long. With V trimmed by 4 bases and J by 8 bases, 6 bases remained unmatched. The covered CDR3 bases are TGTGCCAGCAGCTCCCGGACAGGGGTGGAGCCC. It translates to CASSSRTGVEP. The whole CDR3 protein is CASSSRTGVEPQHF. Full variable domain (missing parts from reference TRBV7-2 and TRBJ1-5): GAGVSQSPSNKVTEKGKDVELRCDPISGHTALYWYRQSLGQGLEFLIYFQGNSAPDKSGLPSDRFSAERTGGSVSTLTIQRTQQEDSAVYLCASSSRTGVEPQHFGDGTRLSIL.